This T cell receptor beta chain stems from a study of cytomegalovirus exposure and HLA in healthy donors. General study results and limits: Reports described diagnosis of cytomegalovirus status by the classifier as highly specific and sensitive.

At collection, donors were nominally healthy, but unrecorded immune exposures were probable. 13 Jbeta primers and 60 Vbeta primers were used for the PCR. Some clones are missing from TCRdb's copy, which holds only in-frame ones; the method was immunoSEQ multiplex PCR. Of approximately 80,000 clones listed, over 60% are singletons. Comments on this clone: The target antigen is unknown.

Sequenced input: PBMCs. This receptor was identified in a man aged 55 to 70 in good health and CMV-seronegative.

The CDR3: CAPAGERGGCDEQFF. For the CDR3, the DNA is TGTGCCCCGGCGGGGGAGCGGGGGGGCTGTGATGAGCAGTTCTTC. The chain joins TRBV21-1 to TRBJ2-1; the listed D gene, TRBD2, was not tested against the DNA. TRBV21-1 represents a pseudogene. This CDR3 has 15 residues.